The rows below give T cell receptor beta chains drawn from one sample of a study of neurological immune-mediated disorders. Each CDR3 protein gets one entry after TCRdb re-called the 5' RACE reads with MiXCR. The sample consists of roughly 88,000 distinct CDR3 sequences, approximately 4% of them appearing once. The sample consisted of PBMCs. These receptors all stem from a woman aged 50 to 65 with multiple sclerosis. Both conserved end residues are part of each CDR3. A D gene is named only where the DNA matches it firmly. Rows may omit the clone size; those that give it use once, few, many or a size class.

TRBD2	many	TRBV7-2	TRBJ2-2	TGTGCCAGCAGTAGGGGGCTAGCGGGGATGAACACCGGGGAGCTGTTTTTT	CASSRGLAGMNTGELFF
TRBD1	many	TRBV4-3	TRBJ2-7	TGCGCCAGCAGCCAGGACAGGGGTTCCTACGAGCAGTACTTC	CASSQDRGSYEQYF
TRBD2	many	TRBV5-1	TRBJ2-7	TGCGCCAGCAGCCTCCTAACTGGGACTAGACTCTACGAGCAGTACTTC	CASSLLTGTRLYEQYF
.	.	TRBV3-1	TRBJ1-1	TGTGACAGCAGCAAAGAGGGGGCTGAAGCTTTCTTT	CDSSKEGAEAFF
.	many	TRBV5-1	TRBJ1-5	TGCGCCAGCAGCCCTGGACCAGATAGCAATCAGCCCCAGCATTTT	CASSPGPDSNQPQHF
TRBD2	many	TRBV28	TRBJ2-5	TGTGCCAGCAGTTTACCCAGCGGGGGCGAGACCCAGTACTTC	CASSLPSGGETQYF
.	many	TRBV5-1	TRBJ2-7	TGCGCCAGCAGCTTGGCCTCCGAGCAGTACTTC	CASSLASEQYF
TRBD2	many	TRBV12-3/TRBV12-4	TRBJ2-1	TGTGCCAGCAGTCCAAGGACGCCTCTAGCGGGGGGGCCGAACAATGAGCAGTTCTTC	CASSPRTPLAGGPNNEQFF
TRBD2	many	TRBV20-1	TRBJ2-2	TGCAGTGCTAGACTGGCGCTAGCGGGGGGAGCGAACACCGGGGAGCTGTTTTTT	CSARLALAGGANTGELFF
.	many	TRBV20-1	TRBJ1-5	TGCAGTACTACCCGAGGAGACCAGCCCCAGCATTTT	CSTTRGDQPQHF
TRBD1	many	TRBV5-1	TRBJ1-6	TGCGCCAGCAGCTTGGCCGGGACAGGGCAATCACCCCTCCACTTT	CASSLAGTGQSPLHF
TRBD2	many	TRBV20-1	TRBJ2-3	TGCAGTGCTAGACTAGCGGTTCGCACAGATACGCAGTATTTT	CSARLAVRTDTQYF
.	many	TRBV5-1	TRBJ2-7	TGCGCCAGCAGCCCCGTGAGAGGGGGATACGAGCAGTACTTC	CASSPVRGGYEQYF
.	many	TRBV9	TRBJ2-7	TGTGCCAGCAGCGTAGGTCAGTCCCCTCTGACCTACGAGCAGTACTTC	CASSVGQSPLTYEQYF
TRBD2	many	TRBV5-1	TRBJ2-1	TGCGCCAGCAGCTTCATAGCGGGGGGGAACAATGAGCAGTTCTTC	CASSFIAGGNNEQFF
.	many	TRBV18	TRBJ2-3	TGTGCCAGCTCACCACCTCAGATCCGGGGGCCTGGAGAAGATACGCAGTATTTT	CASSPPQIRGPGEDTQYF
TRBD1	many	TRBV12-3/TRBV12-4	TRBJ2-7	TGTGCCAGCAGTCCTAGCCTCCGGGACAGGACTTACGAGCAGTACTTC	CASSPSLRDRTYEQYF
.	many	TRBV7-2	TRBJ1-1	TGTGCCAGCAACCTAGTCCAGGAAACTGAAGCTTTCTTT	CASNLVQETEAFF
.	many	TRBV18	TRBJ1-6	TGTGCCAGCTCACAAGGACAGAATTCACCCCTCCACTTT	CASSQGQNSPLHF
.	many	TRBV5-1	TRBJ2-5	TGCGCCAGCAGCTCGGGGACTGGGCGAGAGACCCAGTACTTC	CASSSGTGRETQYF
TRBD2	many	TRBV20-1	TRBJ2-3	TGCAGTGCTAGGGGGCTAGCGGGGGGGCCGACAGATACGCAGTATTTT	CSARGLAGGPTDTQYF
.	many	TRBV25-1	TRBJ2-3	TGTGCCAGCAGTACGGGGGTGACAGATACGCAGTATTTT	CASSTGVTDTQYF
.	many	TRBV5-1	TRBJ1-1	TGCGCCAGCAGCTGGGGACGGGGAGAGACTGAAGCTTTCTTT	CASSWGRGETEAFF
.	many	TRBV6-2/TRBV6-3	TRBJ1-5	TGTGCCAGCAGTTACGGAGGGGTCAATCAGCCCCAGCATTTT	CASSYGGVNQPQHF
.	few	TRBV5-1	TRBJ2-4	TGCGCCAGCAGCTTGGGGGGGAACCAAAACATTCAGTACTTC	CASSLGGNQNIQYF
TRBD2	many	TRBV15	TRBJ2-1	TGTGCCACCAGCAGAGATCGGCCTAGCGGGGTGTACAATGAGCAGTTCTTC	CATSRDRPSGVYNEQFF
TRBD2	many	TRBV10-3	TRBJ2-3	TGTGCCATCAGTGAACCCCCTAGCGGGGGGCGGGGAGATACGCAGTATTTT	CAISEPPSGGRGDTQYF
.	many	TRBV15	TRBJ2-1	TGTGCCACCGAGGCCCGAGGGGTAAATGAGCAGTTCTTC	CATEARGVNEQFF
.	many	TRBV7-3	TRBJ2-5	TGTGCCAGCAGCTTCGGCAGAGGGGCGCGAGAGACCCAGTACTTC	CASSFGRGARETQYF
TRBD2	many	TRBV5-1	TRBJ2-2	TGCGCCAGCAGACGGACTAGCGAAGGCGGGGAGCTGTTTTTT	CASRRTSEGGELFF
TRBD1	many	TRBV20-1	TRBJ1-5	TGCAGTGCCGGACAGGGCCTAAATCAGCCCCAGCATTTT	CSAGQGLNQPQHF
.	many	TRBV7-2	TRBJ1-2	TGTGCCAGCAGCTTAGGTGCAGACTCTAGCGGCTACACCTTC	CASSLGADSSGYTF
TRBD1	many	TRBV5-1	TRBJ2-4	TGCGCCAGCAGCTCTACAGGGGGCAAAAACATTCAGTACTTC	CASSSTGGKNIQYF
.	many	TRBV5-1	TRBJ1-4	TGCGCCAGCAGCGGAGTAGGTCTGGCAACTAATGAAAAACTGTTTTTT	CASSGVGLATNEKLFF
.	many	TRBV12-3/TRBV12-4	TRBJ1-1	TGTGCCAGCAGTTGGGACAACTATGAAGCTTTCTTT	CASSWDNYEAFF
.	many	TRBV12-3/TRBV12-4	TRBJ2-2	TGTGCCAGCAGTAAAGGGACGTTCACCACCGGGGAGCTGTTTTTT	CASSKGTFTTGELFF
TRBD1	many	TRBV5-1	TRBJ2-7	TGCGCCAGCAGCGGGGGTTTTGGGACAGGGGGCGAGCAGTACTTC	CASSGGFGTGGEQYF
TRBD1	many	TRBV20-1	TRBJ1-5	TGCAGTGCTAGAGATAAGGACAGGGGGCTTTTAAGAGGTCAGCCCCAGCATTTT	CSARDKDRGLLRGQPQHF
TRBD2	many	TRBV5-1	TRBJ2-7	TGCGCCAGCAGCATCGGACTAGCTAGCGACGAGCAGTACTTC	CASSIGLASDEQYF
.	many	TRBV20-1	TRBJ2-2	TGCAGTGCTAGGGGCGGAGTGTTGCCCGGGGAGCTGTTTTTT	CSARGGVLPGELFF
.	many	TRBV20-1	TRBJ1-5	TGCAGTGCTACCAAGAGGGGCGCGGACAATCAGCCCCAGCATTTT	CSATKRGADNQPQHF
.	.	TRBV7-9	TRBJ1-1	TGTGCCAGCAGCCTGAGGTCGGTTGAAGCTTTCTTT	CASSLRSVEAFF
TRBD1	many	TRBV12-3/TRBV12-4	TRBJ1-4	TGTGCCAGCAGCCCGGACAGGGTCTATGAAAAACTGTTTTTT	CASSPDRVYEKLFF
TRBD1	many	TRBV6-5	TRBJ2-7	TGTGCCAGCACCTCAGACAGGGGGCCCTACGAGCAGTACTTC	CASTSDRGPYEQYF
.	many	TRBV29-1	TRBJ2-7	TGCAGCGTTGGACAGAGCTCCTACGAGCAGTACTTC	CSVGQSSYEQYF
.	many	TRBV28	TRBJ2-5	TGTGCCAGCAGTTCAACGGGACTCGAGGGGACCCAGTACTTC	CASSSTGLEGTQYF
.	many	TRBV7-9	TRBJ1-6	TGTGCCAGCAGCTTACCCCCCGGGTCACCCCTCCACTTT	CASSLPPGSPLHF
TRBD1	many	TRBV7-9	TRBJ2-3	TGTGCCAGCAGCGCCGGGACAGGGGGCCTCACAGATACGCAGTATTTT	CASSAGTGGLTDTQYF
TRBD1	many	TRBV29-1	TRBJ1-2	TGCAGCGCAACGGGACAGGCCTATGGCTACACCTTC	CSATGQAYGYTF
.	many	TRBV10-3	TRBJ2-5	TGTGCCATCAGTGAGTCGCTGAGCCAAGAGACCCAGTACTTC	CAISESLSQETQYF
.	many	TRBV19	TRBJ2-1	TGTGCCAGTAGTATAAGAAAGGGCTACAATGAGCAGTTCTTC	CASSIRKGYNEQFF
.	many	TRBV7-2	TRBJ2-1	TGTGCCAGCAGCTTTGTCTCACATGAGCAGTTCTTC	CASSFVSHEQFF
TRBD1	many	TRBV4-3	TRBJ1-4	TGCGCCAGCAGCCACGGACAGGGAATGGGCGAAAAACTGTTTTTT	CASSHGQGMGEKLFF
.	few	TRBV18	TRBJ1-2	TGTGCCAGCTCACCACCGACGGAGTCCTATGGCTACACCTTC	CASSPPTESYGYTF
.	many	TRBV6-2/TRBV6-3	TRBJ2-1	TGTGCCAGCAGTTACACGTTAACGGACTCCTTTTCCGGTGAGCAGTTCTTC	CASSYTLTDSFSGEQFF
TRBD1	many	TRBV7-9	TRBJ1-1	TGTGCCAGCAGCTTACGAGACAGGGGAATTTTCGCTGAAGCTTTCTTT	CASSLRDRGIFAEAFF
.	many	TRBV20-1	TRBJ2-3	TGCAGTGCCCAGTACACAGATACGCAGTATTTT	CSAQYTDTQYF